These 21 T cell receptor beta chains came from one sample sequenced in a study of OX40 agonist ivuxolimab in advanced cancers. The method was immunoSEQ multiplex PCR; TCRdb's version includes in-frame clones alone and lacks a portion of them. The sample holds tens of thousands of clones, 86% seen once. The source material was CD4+ or CD8+ T cells sorted from blood, sampled in a trial of the OX40 agonist ivuxolimab. Every receptor here comes from an adult with an advanced solid tumor such as melanoma, head and neck, liver or kidney cancer.

This sequence joins TRBV7-3 and TRBJ2-4; possibly TRBD2 for D (5 bases). The V end lost 5 bases, the J end lost 4 bases, and 15 bases lay between the germline ends. Per the germline V gene, CDR1 is SGHTA and CDR2 is FQGTGA. The CDR3 sequence is 15 residues long. CDR3 residues: CASSPSGSAKNIQYF. In DNA, the CDR3 is TGTGCCAGCAGCCCCTCGGGTAGCGCTAAAAACATTCAGTACTTC.

V gene TRBV7-8 combines with J gene TRBJ2-1; 7 bases map to TRBD1. CDR3 length: 15 residues. Trimming cost V 6 bases and J 12 bases; bases outside gene matches: 17. Per germline, CDR1 SGHVS and CDR2 FQNEAQ. CDR3 DNA sequence: TGTGCCAGCAGGTCCCAGGGGGACGGAGAATTACCGCAGTTCTTC. Protein: CASRSQGDGELPQFF.

This chain links TRBV5-1 with TRBJ2-1; 12 bases fit TRBD2. The CDR3 length is 15 residues. V was clipped by 6 bases and J by 6 bases; unmatched bases: 7. Per germline, CDR1 SGHRS and CDR2 YFSETQ. CDR3 nucleotides: TGCGCCAGCACCCCGACTAGCGGGGGACCCAATGAGCAGTTCTTC. Protein sequence: CASTPTSGGPNEQFF.

J is TRBJ2-7 and V is TRBV5-1; D is possibly TRBD2 (5 bases). In germline, CDR1 is SGHRS, CDR2 YFSETQ. Trimming took off 0 bases at V and 2 bases at J, with 15 bases between the two ends. The CDR3 length is 16 residues. The CDR3 DNA follows: TGCGCCAGCAGCTTGGCCGGGAACCCCGGTGCCTACGAGCAGTACTTC. Amino acid sequence: CASSLAGNPGAYEQYF.

This rearrangement joins TRBV7-3 to TRBJ2-6; D gene uncertain. V lost 1 base to trimming and J lost 0 bases, with 7 bases between them. The CDR3 has 16 residues. The germline V gene encodes CDR1 SGHTA and CDR2 FQGTGA. This CDR3 is CASSLKTGSGANVLTF. The CDR3 coding sequence is TGTGCCAGCAGCTTAAAGACGGGCTCTGGGGCCAACGTCCTGACTTTC.

In its sample, this clone was seen once. The chain employs TRBV19 and TRBJ1-3; D gene uncertain. The V and J ends lost 3 bases and 0 bases respectively, with 9 bases between them. Per the germline V gene, CDR1 is LNHDA and CDR2 is SQIVND (reference sequence). The CDR3 totals 15 residues. The CDR3 DNA reads as TGTGCCAGTAGTATGTGGGCACGCTCTGGAAACACCATATATTTT. This encodes CASSMWARSGNTIYF.

The chain has TRBV11-2 and TRBJ1-4; tentative D call: TRBD1 (5 bases). Germline CDR1 reads SGHAT; CDR2 reads FQNNGV. The CDR3 is 14 amino acids. Trimming shortened V by 3 bases and J by 8 bases, and 13 bases separated the two germline ends. CDR3 in DNA: TGTGCCAGCAGCTTTCAGGGAATAAGAGAAAAACTGTTTTTT. Translating gives CASSFQGIREKLFF.

This clone is medium-sized in the sample. The V call is TRBV29-1, the J call TRBJ1-1; a possible D gene is TRBD1 (6 bases). The CDR3 totals 15 residues. Germline assignment: CDR1 SQVTM and CDR2 ANQGSEA. Trimming stripped 2 bases from V and 4 bases from J, with 17 bases between. The CDR3 nucleotides read TGCAGCGTTGAAAAGGGGGGGCAGGGAGGCACTGAAGCTTTCTTT. Its protein product is CSVEKGGQGGTEAFF.

Details on this clone: One junction end disagrees with the germline gene, perhaps due to a read error. The V gene is TRBV7-6, the J gene TRBJ1-4, with 8 positions matching TRBD1. The germline gives CDR1 SGHVS, CDR2 FNYEAQ. The CDR3 covers 13 residues. For the CDR3, the DNA is TGTGCCAGCAGTTTAGACAGGGGAGACAAACTGTTTTTT. Its protein is CASSLDRGDKLFF.

The V gene is TRBV11-2, the J gene TRBJ1-5; D is unresolved. Trimming pared 4 bases from V and 3 bases from J, leaving 13 bases between. Germline-derived CDR1 and CDR2 are SGHAT and FQNNGV. The CDR3 covers 15 residues. CDR3 sequence reads: CASSSRGQTNQPQHF. CDR3 bases: TGTGCCAGCAGCTCCAGAGGGCAGACCAATCAGCCCCAGCATTTT.

The chain uses TRBV6-5 and TRBJ2-1, with a possible D match to TRBD1 (6 bases). The CDR3 consists of 15 residues. CDR1 is MNHEY and CDR2 is SVGAGI in the germline V gene. V was shortened by 6 bases and J by 1 base, with 13 bases between the two germline ends. The CDR3 loop reads CASRVSQGSYNEQFF. The CDR3 DNA is TGTGCCAGCAGGGTTTCTCAGGGGTCCTACAATGAGCAGTTCTTC.

V is TRBV5-1 and J is TRBJ2-5, with 8 bases matching TRBD2. The CDR3 spans 15 residues. In germline, CDR1 is SGHRS, CDR2 YFSETQ. The ends lost 0 bases at V and 1 base at J; junction bases unmatched: 2. The CDR3 DNA follows: TGCGCCAGCAGCTTGGAACTAGCGGCCCAAGAGACCCAGTACTTC. The encoded protein is CASSLELAAQETQYF.

In this sample, this clone turned up once. The gene calls are TRBV15 and TRBJ2-1; 11 nucleotides align to TRBD2. Germline CDR1 and CDR2: LNHNV and YYDKDF (reference sequence). V dropped 7 bases and J dropped 8; count of bases not matched to a gene: 7. This CDR3 has 14 residues. The CDR3 DNA reads as TGTGCCACCAATAAGGCTAGCGGGGGGTATGAGCAGTTCTTC. It codes for CATNKASGGYEQFF. Together with reference TRBV15 and TRBJ2-1, the CDR3 gives the full variable domain: DAMVIQNPRYQVTQFGKPVTLSCSQTLNHNVMYWYQQKSSQAPKLLFHYYDKDFNNEADTPDNFQSRRPNTSFCFLDIRSPGLGDTAMYLCATNKASGGYEQFFGPGTRLTVL.

V and J are TRBV5-1 and TRBJ1-2; 8 bases line up with TRBD1. The CDR3 is 13 amino acids. CDR1 SGHRS and CDR2 YFSETQ come from the germline V gene. V dropped 4 bases and J dropped 4; count of bases not matched to a gene: 3. CDR3 sequence (DNA): TGCGCCAGCAGCGTGGACAGGGTCTATGGCTACACCTTC. Amino acid sequence: CASSVDRVYGYTF. The complete variable domain, with remaining parts taken from reference TRBV5-1 and TRBJ1-2, reads KAGVTQTPRYLIKTRGQQVTLSCSPISGHRSVSWYQQTPGQGLQFLFEYFSETQRNKGNFPGRFSGRQFSNSRSEMNVSTLELGDSALYLCASSVDRVYGYTFGSGTRLTVV.

This clone was counted a few times. The chain has TRBV25-1 and TRBJ1-6; D unresolved. The ends were cut back, 3 bases at V and 8 bases at J, with 11 bases in the middle. The CDR3 runs to 14 residues. The germline V gene encodes CDR1 MGHDK and CDR2 SYGVNS. CDR3 in DNA: TGTGCCAGCAGTGATGTGGGAGTAGATTCACCCCTCCACTTT. Protein product: CASSDVGVDSPLHF.

The J gene is TRBJ2-2, the V gene TRBV4-2, with D possibly being TRBD1 (5 bases). The V gene's germline CDR1 is LGHNA and CDR2 YNFKEQ. The length of the CDR3 is 18 residues. Trimming took off 0 bases at V and 0 bases at J, with 14 bases between the two ends. For the CDR3, the DNA is TGTGCCAGCAGCCAAGACCTTGGGGCCACCTCGAACACCGGGGAGCTGTTTTTT. It encodes CASSQDLGATSNTGELFF.

The CDR3 reads CASSLVAGTSTDTQYF. For the CDR3, the DNA is TGCGCCAGCAGCTTGGTGGCAGGGACTAGCACAGATACGCAGTATTTT. The genes are TRBV5-1 and TRBJ2-3; D perhaps matches TRBD2 (6 bases). Trimming took off 0 bases at V and 0 bases at J, with 11 bases between the two ends. There are 16 residues in the CDR3. Germline assignment: CDR1 SGHRS and CDR2 YFSETQ.

The V call is TRBV2, the J call TRBJ2-1, with TRBD2 matching 12 bases. Germline V gene sequence: CDR1 SNHLY, CDR2 FYNNEI. The CDR3 sequence is 13 residues long. The ends lost 10 bases at V and 7 bases at J; junction bases unmatched: 5. The CDR3: CATGTSGLNEQFF. CDR3 sequence (DNA): TGTGCCACCGGGACTAGCGGGCTTAATGAGCAGTTCTTC.

This chain uses TRBV10-3 with TRBJ2-5; TRBD2 agrees at 11 bases. Trimming took 10 bases from V and 4 from J; bases not matched to a gene: 8. This CDR3 has 14 residues. Germline CDR1 reads ENHRY; CDR2 reads SYGVKD. CDR3 loop: CATGLAGYGETQYF. The CDR3, as DNA: TGTGCCACCGGACTAGCGGGTTATGGAGAGACCCAGTACTTC.

The genes are TRBV5-1 and TRBJ2-3; D might be TRBD2 (5 bases). The CDR3 runs to 15 residues. V was cut by 0 bases and J by 1 base, with 9 bases left in between. The germline gives CDR1 SGHRS, CDR2 YFSETQ. This CDR3 reads CASSLGLAGTDTQYF. In DNA form, the CDR3 reads TGCGCCAGCAGCTTGGGCCTAGCCGGCACAGATACGCAGTATTTT.

This clone occurred once. The rearrangement joins TRBV7-2 to TRBJ2-5; 12 nucleotides match TRBD2. This CDR3 contains 15 residues. Germline V gene lookup returns CDR1 SGHTA and CDR2 FQGNSA. Trimming took 5 bases from V and 11 from J; bases not matched to a gene: 12. CDR3: CASSGAASGGARQYF. CDR3 in DNA: TGTGCCAGCAGCGGGGCCGCTAGCGGGGGGGCGAGACAGTACTTC.